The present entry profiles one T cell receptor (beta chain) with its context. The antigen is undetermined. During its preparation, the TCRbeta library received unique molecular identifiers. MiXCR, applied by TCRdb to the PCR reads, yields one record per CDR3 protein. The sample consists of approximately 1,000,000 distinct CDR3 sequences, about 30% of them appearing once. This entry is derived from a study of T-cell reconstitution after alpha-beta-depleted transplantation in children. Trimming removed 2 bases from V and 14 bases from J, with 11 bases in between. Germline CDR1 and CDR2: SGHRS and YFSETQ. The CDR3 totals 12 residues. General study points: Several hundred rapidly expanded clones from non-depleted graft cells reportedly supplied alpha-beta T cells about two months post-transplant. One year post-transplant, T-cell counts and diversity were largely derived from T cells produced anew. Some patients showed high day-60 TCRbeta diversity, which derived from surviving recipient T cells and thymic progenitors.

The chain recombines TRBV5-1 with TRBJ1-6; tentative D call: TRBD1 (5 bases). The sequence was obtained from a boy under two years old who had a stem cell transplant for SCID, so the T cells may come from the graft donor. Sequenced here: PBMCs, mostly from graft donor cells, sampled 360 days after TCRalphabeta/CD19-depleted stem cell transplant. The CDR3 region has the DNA TGCGCCAGCAGCTTTGACAGAGAAGCCCTCCACTTT. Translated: CASSFDREALHF.